Below, 18 T cell receptor beta chains from the same sample are listed, as sequenced in a study of siplizumab effects on memory and regulatory T cells. TCRdb keeps only in-frame clones here, not all; method: immunoSEQ multiplex PCR. The repertoire holds 95,000 to 100,000 clones, with 80% to 95% as singletons. The sample taken for sequencing was non-Treg CD4+ T cells sorted from blood. The receptors originated from a human donor in good health.

The CDR3 sequence is CASSLDWRMGNTGELFF. CDR3 sequence (DNA): TGTGCCAGCAGCTTAGATTGGCGGATGGGGAACACCGGGGAGCTGTTTTTT. The chain recombines TRBV11-3 with TRBJ2-2; D gene ambiguous. CDR1 is SGHNT, CDR2 YENEEA, per germline. CDR3 length: 17 amino acids. The V and J ends lost 0 bases and 1 base respectively, with 12 bases between them. Supplemented by reference TRBV11-3 and TRBJ2-2, the full variable domain reads EAGVVQSPRYKIIEKKQPVAFWCNPISGHNTLYWYLQNLGQGPELLIRYENEEAVDDSQLPKDRFSAERLKGVDSTLKIQPAELGDSAVYLCASSLDWRMGNTGELFFGEGSRLTVL.

In this sample, this clone turned up once. The chain is built from TRBV7-9 and TRBJ1-4, with 11 nucleotides matching TRBD1. CDR3 length: 19 residues. In germline, CDR1 is SEHNR, CDR2 FQNEAQ (reference sequence). V lost 2 bases to trimming and J lost 0 bases; unmatched junction nucleotides: 8. The CDR3 DNA reads TGTGCCAGCAGCTTACCCGGGACAGGGGGAGTTGCAACTAATGAAAAACTGTTTTTT. Translating gives CASSLPGTGGVATNEKLFF.

The table lists this clone with a count of one. The CDR3 DNA follows: TGTGCCACCACCGGGAGGTGGAATGAGCAGTTCTTC. Its protein is CATTGRWNEQFF. The V call is TRBV28, the J call TRBJ2-1; 7 bases agree with TRBD2. Germline values: CDR1 MDHEN, CDR2 SYDVKM. The CDR3 length is 12 residues. V lost 10 bases to trimming and J lost 7 bases; unmatched junction nucleotides: 7.

This clone appeared once. The chain recombines TRBV5-1 with TRBJ2-5; 13 nucleotides match TRBD2. The J call may be faulty, since TRBJ2-7 better matches the DNA end. CDR1 and CDR2 from the germline V gene are SGHRS and YFSETQ. This CDR3 spans 16 amino acids. CDR3 DNA sequence: TGCGCCAGCAGCCTCCGGACTAGCGGGGGTGGAGACGAGCAGTACTTC. Residues: CASSLRTSGGGDEQYF.

The chain is built from TRBV5-1 and TRBJ2-1; D not certain. The CDR3 runs 15 residues. Germline V gene data show CDR1 as SGHRS and CDR2 as YFSETQ. V lost 3 bases and J lost 2, with 12 bases in between. CDR3 in DNA: TGCGCCAGCAGCTCCTACGCAAGTCCCTACAATGAGCAGTTCTTC. This gives the protein CASSSYASPYNEQFF.

V usage is TRBV29-1 and J usage is TRBJ2-7, with TRBD1 matching over 10 bases. From germline, CDR1 is SQVTM and CDR2 ANQGSEA. V dropped 6 bases and J dropped 6; count of bases not matched to a gene: 5. The CDR3 loop spans 12 amino acids. The CDR3 nucleotides read TGCAGCGTGACCGGGACAGGGGCCGAGCAGTACTTC. Amino acid sequence: CSVTGTGAEQYF.

J is TRBJ1-1 and V is TRBV11-3, with D possibly TRBD1 on 6 matching bases. Trimming removed 2 bases from V and 7 bases from J, with 11 bases in between. CDR1 and CDR2 (germline): SGHNT, YENEEA. The CDR3 is made up of 13 amino acids. The CDR3 reads CASSLRLDSEAFF. The DNA for the CDR3 is TGTGCCAGCAGCTTACGTCTGGACAGTGAAGCTTTCTTT.

The rearrangement joins TRBV5-1 to TRBJ1-5, with unresolved D. V gave up 0 bases and J gave up 0 bases, with 13 bases separating them. Germline values: CDR1 SGHRS, CDR2 YFSETQ. This CDR3 contains 17 residues. CDR3 residues: CASSLGPLGSSNQPQHF. The CDR3 coding sequence is TGCGCCAGCAGCTTGGGCCCCCTTGGGAGTAGCAATCAGCCCCAGCATTTT.

CDR3 nucleotide sequence: TGTGCCAGCAGCCCTAGGGGGGCAGGGGGCGTGGATACGCAGTATTTT. It encodes CASSPRGAGGVDTQYF. The gene calls are TRBV11-3 and TRBJ2-3; 8 bases match TRBD1. CDR3 length equals 16 residues. Trimming removed 5 bases from V and 6 bases from J; junction bases left unmatched: 13. The germline V gene has CDR1 SGHNT and CDR2 YENEEA.

V is TRBV6-1 and J is TRBJ2-5; TRBD2 aligns across 7 bases. The CDR3 has 14 residues. The junction had 6 bases not matched to a gene; V was cut back by 5 bases and J by 3 bases. The germline CDR1 and CDR2 sequences are MNHNS and SASEGT. The CDR3 protein is CASSLWSGEETQYF. The CDR3 nucleotides are TGTGCCAGCAGTCTATGGAGCGGGGAAGAGACCCAGTACTTC.

This clone was seen only a few times. J is TRBJ1-1 and V is TRBV10-3; 8 positions agree with TRBD1. V lost 6 bases to trimming and J lost 1 base; unmatched junction nucleotides: 4. CDR3 length: 14 residues. The germline V gene has CDR1 ENHRY and CDR2 SYGVKD. In DNA form, the CDR3 reads TGTGCCATCAGATCGGACAGGGCGAACACTGAAGCTTTCTTT. It specifies CAIRSDRANTEAFF.

This clone occurred a few times. This chain's CDR3 is CASSDSGQVEAFF. The CDR3 nucleotides are TGTGCCAGCAGTGATTCAGGGCAGGTTGAAGCTTTCTTT. V and J are TRBV2 and TRBJ1-1; D is possibly TRBD1 (5 bases). Trimming took off 3 bases at V and 7 bases at J, with 12 bases between the two ends. CDR3 size: 13 residues. Germline assignment: CDR1 SNHLY and CDR2 FYNNEI.

This rearrangement joins TRBV30 to TRBJ1-2; 11 positions agree with TRBD1. Trimming took 1 base from V and 7 from J; bases not matched to a gene: 5. This CDR3 comprises 14 residues. CDR1 and CDR2 from the germline V gene are GTSNPN and SVGIG (reference sequence). DNA for the CDR3: TGTGCCTGGAGTGGCGGACAGGGGGCTGGTGGCTACACCTTC. Its protein product is CAWSGGQGAGGYTF.

The chain links TRBV7-2 to TRBJ1-5; unclear D gene. This CDR3 is built from 13 residues. V lost 5 bases and J lost 3, with 8 bases in between. Per the germline V gene, CDR1 is SGHTA and CDR2 is FQGNSA. CDR3: CASSPNANQPQHF. As DNA, the CDR3 is TGTGCCAGCAGCCCAAATGCCAATCAGCCCCAGCATTTT. The full variable domain, its missing parts supplied by reference TRBV7-2 and TRBJ1-5, is GAGVSQSPSNKVTEKGKDVELRCDPISGHTALYWYRQSLGQGLEFLIYFQGNSAPDKSGLPSDRFSAERTGGSVSTLTIQRTQQEDSAVYLCASSPNANQPQHFGDGTRLSIL.

This chain links TRBV6-5 with TRBJ1-1; TRBD1 might be the D (6 bases). This CDR3 has 12 residues. Germline assignment: CDR1 MNHEY and CDR2 SVGAGI. V was clipped by 8 bases and J by 8 bases, with 15 bases between them. As DNA, the CDR3 is TGTGCCAGCTCATATACAGGGAGAGAAGCTTTCTTT. Protein product: CASSYTGREAFF.

This chain connects TRBV7-8 to TRBJ2-1; D unclear. CDR1 is SGHVS, CDR2 FQNEAQ, per germline. The CDR3 is made up of 12 amino acids. Deletions cut 5 bases from V and 13 bases from J, with 15 bases between. CDR3 DNA: TGTGCCAGCAGCCAAACTCTCGGACCCCAGTTCTTC. Protein product: CASSQTLGPQFF.

V is TRBV7-6 and J is TRBJ2-7, with D tentatively TRBD1 (6 bases). In germline, CDR1 is SGHVS, CDR2 FNYEAQ. Between the trimmed V and J ends, which lost 2 bases and 7 bases, there was a span of 6 bases. This CDR3 comprises 11 residues. DNA for the CDR3: TGTGCCAGCAGCTTACAGGGGGAGCAGTACTTC. Residues: CASSLQGEQYF.

The chain recombines TRBV10-3 with TRBJ2-3, with D maybe TRBD2 (8 bases). The CDR3 has 17 amino acids. Deletions cut 6 bases from V and 8 bases from J, with 27 bases between. Germline V gives CDR1 ENHRY, CDR2 SYGVKD. The CDR3 nucleotides read TGTGCCATCAGGTCACCCCTCGGGACTAGGGGGCAGAGTACGCAGTATTTT. Amino acid sequence: CAIRSPLGTRGQSTQYF.